One sample yielded the 2 T cell receptor beta chains listed below, sequenced in a study of shared clonotypes between healthy human individuals. Assay used: immunoSEQ multiplex PCR; TCRdb lists only in-frame clones, some missing. The data show about 2.1 million clones, 80% to 95% seen once. Naive-designated CD8 cells lacked CD45RO, were positively enriched for CCR7, and omitted terminally differentiated effector memory CD45RA+ cells. The sample consisted of naive CD8+ T cells from PBMCs. Every receptor here comes from a man between 18 and 29 years old in good health. Some clones in this sample may be carry-over from other donors' samples.

The CDR3 loop is CASSQVFPDTQYF. The CDR3 nucleotides are TGTGCCAGCAGCCAAGTTTTTCCAGATACGCAGTATTTT. V is TRBV14 and J is TRBJ2-3; D gene ambiguous. This CDR3 contains 13 residues. V was clipped by 1 base and J by 4 bases, with 6 bases between them. Germline loops: CDR1 SGHDN, CDR2 FVKESK.

The V call is TRBV7-6, the J call TRBJ1-1, with TRBD1 matching over 11 bases. V shed 5 bases and J 3 bases; nucleotides not matched to a gene: 8. The CDR3 spans 16 residues. Germline V gene sequence: CDR1 SGHVS, CDR2 FNYEAQ. The CDR3 DNA follows: TGTGCCAGCAGCCCCGGACAGGGGGCCGGGTACACTGAAGCTTTCTTT. It is translated as CASSPGQGAGYTEAFF.